The 23 T cell receptor beta chains given below trace back to one sample, sequenced in a study of blood T cell repertoires in COVID-19. Here immunoSEQ multiplex PCR was the method, and the copy in TCRdb shows in-frame clones only, minus some. The profile shows approximately 83,000 clones, over 75% of them singletons. Source material: peripheral blood. The source is a man between 65 and 85 years old with acute or convalescent COVID-19.

This clone was found a few times. This chain joins TRBV28 and TRBJ1-2, with D maybe TRBD1 (5 bases). The CDR3 consists of 14 residues. The germline V gene encodes CDR1 MDHEN and CDR2 SYDVKM. With 2 bases removed from V and 4 bases from J, the gap between germline ends came to 11 bases. In DNA form, the CDR3 reads TGTGCCAGCAGTTTAATTCAGGGTAGCTATGGCTACACCTTC. Protein sequence: CASSLIQGSYGYTF.

This chain connects TRBV9 to TRBJ1-1; 7 positions agree with TRBD1. Germline V gene sequence: CDR1 SGDLS, CDR2 YYNGEE. This CDR3 region has 13 residues. The V gene end was trimmed by 4 bases and the J gene end by 6 bases; junction bases not matched to a gene: 6. Here the CDR3 DNA reads TGTGCCAGCAGCCCACGGACAGGACCTGAAGCTTTCTTT. Translation: CASSPRTGPEAFF.

V usage is TRBV27 and J usage is TRBJ2-7; D not certain. Per germline, CDR1 MNHEY and CDR2 SMNVEV (reference sequence). V was clipped by 5 bases and J by 0 bases, with 11 bases between them. CDR3 size: 14 residues. CDR3 in DNA: TGTGCCAGCAGTCGTAGTCGTTCCTCCTACGAGCAGTACTTC. Protein product: CASSRSRSSYEQYF.

The chain is built from TRBV12-3 or TRBV12-4 and TRBJ2-1, with D unclear. The CDR3 spans 13 residues. V was clipped by 6 bases and J by 4 bases, with 10 bases between them. The CDR3 protein is CASSSQLYNEQFF. Written as DNA, the CDR3 is TGTGCCAGCAGCTCACAGTTATACAATGAGCAGTTCTTC.

The sample holds a few counts of this clone. V is TRBV7-3 and J is TRBJ1-1; no clear D. The CDR3 totals 13 residues. From germline, CDR1 is SGHTA and CDR2 FQGTGA. V lost 2 bases to trimming and J lost 4 bases, with 8 bases between them. DNA for the CDR3: TGTGCCAGCAGCTTAGTCGCGGGCACTGAAGCTTTCTTT. This sequence encodes CASSLVAGTEAFF.

V gene TRBV5-6 combines with J gene TRBJ1-1, with TRBD1 matching 8 bases. Germline V gene lookup returns CDR1 SGHDT and CDR2 YYEEEE. V shed 0 bases and J 5 bases; nucleotides not matched to a gene: 9. The CDR3 extends over 16 amino acids. This CDR3 reads CASSLAHRGGGTEAFF. CDR3 nucleotides: TGTGCCAGCAGCTTGGCCCACAGGGGGGGCGGGACTGAAGCTTTCTTT.

This chain joins TRBV9 and TRBJ2-2; weak D call: TRBD2 (6 bases). The CDR3 spans 14 residues. V was pared by 4 bases and J by 7 bases, with 14 bases between. CDR1 and CDR2 from the germline V gene are SGDLS and YYNGEE. The CDR3 is CASSLRTNFGELFF. In DNA form, the CDR3 reads TGTGCCAGCAGCCTTCGGACTAATTTCGGGGAGCTGTTTTTT. Complete variable domain (other parts from reference TRBV9 and TRBJ2-2): DSGVTQTPKHLITATGQRVTLRCSPRSGDLSVYWYQQSLDQGLQFLIQYYNGEERAKGNILERFSAQQFPDLHSELNLSSLELGDSALYFCASSLRTNFGELFFGEGSRLTVL.

The chain employs TRBV5-5 and TRBJ2-7, with D maybe TRBD1 (5 bases). The germline gives CDR1 SGHKS, CDR2 YYEKEE (reference sequence). This CDR3 is built from 15 residues. V lost 4 bases to trimming and J lost 0 bases, with 14 bases between them. The CDR3: CASSIQGVGSYEQYF. DNA for the CDR3: TGTGCCAGCAGCATCCAAGGGGTAGGCTCCTACGAGCAGTACTTC.

This clone appeared a single time. The chain links TRBV5-4 to TRBJ2-7, with D tentatively TRBD2 (5 bases). Trimming took 4 bases from V and 7 from J, leaving 12 bases between them. Per the germline V gene, CDR1 is SGHNT and CDR2 is YYREEE (reference sequence). CDR3 length equals 12 residues. The CDR3 spells CASSDRGLEQYF. The CDR3 bases are TGTGCCAGCAGCGACCGGGGTTTGGAGCAGTACTTC.

The chain uses TRBV28 and TRBJ1-4; 9 positions agree with TRBD1. The CDR3 length is 14 residues. In germline, CDR1 is MDHEN, CDR2 SYDVKM. With V trimmed by 6 bases and J by 6 bases, 5 bases remained unmatched. CDR3 amino acids: CASSQTGGDEKLFF. As DNA, the CDR3 is TGTGCCAGCAGCCAGACAGGGGGGGATGAAAAACTGTTTTTT.

The chain employs TRBV5-1 and TRBJ2-1, with D possibly being TRBD1 (6 bases). In germline, CDR1 is SGHRS, CDR2 YFSETQ. Trimming cost V 6 bases and J 2 bases, with 15 bases left between them. This CDR3 has 15 amino acids. The CDR3 spells CASTEQGTAYNEQFF. As DNA, the CDR3 is TGCGCCAGCACCGAACAGGGAACGGCCTACAATGAGCAGTTCTTC.

This chain links TRBV19 with TRBJ2-3; D is perhaps TRBD2 (7 bases). The germline gives CDR1 LNHDA, CDR2 SQIVND (reference sequence). The ends were cut back, 9 bases at V and 5 bases at J, with 21 bases in the middle. The CDR3 is made up of 15 amino acids. CDR3 amino acids: CASTEGGGRKDTQYF. Here the CDR3 DNA reads TGTGCCAGCACCGAGGGGGGGGGCCGTAAAGATACGCAGTATTTT.

This chain uses TRBV9 with TRBJ2-5, with 9 bases aligning to TRBD1. After removal of 4 bases from V and 4 bases from J, the junction contained 5 bases not matched to a gene. Germline CDR1 reads SGDLS; CDR2 reads YYNGEE. CDR3 size: 14 residues. CDR3 protein: CASSSRTGVETQYF. CDR3 in DNA: TGTGCCAGCAGCTCTCGGACAGGGGTAGAGACCCAGTACTTC.

This clone was seen once. This chain uses TRBV2 with TRBJ2-6; D unclear. V gave up 4 bases and J gave up 0 bases, with 7 bases separating them. Germline lookup yields CDR1 SNHLY and CDR2 FYNNEI. This CDR3 has 15 residues. CDR3 in DNA: TGTGCCAGCAGTGGGTTGCGCTCTGGGGCCAACGTCCTGACTTTC. Translating gives CASSGLRSGANVLTF.

The chain employs TRBV5-4 and TRBJ2-7; 10 bases line up with TRBD2. CDR3 length: 15 residues. Germline CDR1 is SGHNT and CDR2 is YYREEE (reference sequence). Unmatched junction bases numbered 5, after V lost 3 bases and J lost 2 bases. CDR3 sequence reads: CASSSTGTSAYEQYF. Written as DNA, the CDR3 is TGTGCCAGCAGCTCTACCGGGACTAGCGCCTACGAGCAGTACTTC.

The chain carries TRBV11-3 and TRBJ2-3, with TRBD2 matching over 7 bases. This CDR3 contains 16 residues. Trimming removed 1 base from V and 4 bases from J; junction bases left unmatched: 8. CDR1 is SGHNT and CDR2 is YENEEA in the germline V gene. This CDR3 is CASSLGGGASADTQYF. The CDR3, as DNA: TGTGCCAGCAGCTTAGGCGGGGGAGCCTCCGCAGATACGCAGTATTTT. The variable domain in full, with the rest retrieved from reference TRBV11-3 and TRBJ2-3, is EAGVVQSPRYKIIEKKQPVAFWCNPISGHNTLYWYLQNLGQGPELLIRYENEEAVDDSQLPKDRFSAERLKGVDSTLKIQPAELGDSAVYLCASSLGGGASADTQYFGPGTRLTVL.

The rearrangement links TRBV25-1 to TRBJ2-7, with TRBD2 identical over 11 bases. The germline CDR1 and CDR2 sequences are MGHDK and SYGVNS. This CDR3 has 16 amino acids. V was pared by 4 bases and J by 5 bases, with 10 bases of the junction left unmatched. This chain's CDR3 is CASSAAPGLAADEQYF. CDR3 bases: TGTGCCAGCAGTGCGGCCCCGGGACTAGCGGCTGACGAGCAGTACTTC.

This clone was picked up a small number of times. The chain has TRBV10-1 and TRBJ2-5; 7 bases are a match to TRBD1. The junction had 1 base not matched to a gene; V was cut back by 5 bases and J by 1 base. The CDR3 has 13 amino acids. From germline, CDR1 is WNHNN and CDR2 SYGVQD (reference sequence). For the CDR3, the DNA is TGCGCCAGCAGTCGGGACAGCCAAGAGACCCAGTACTTC. As protein: CASSRDSQETQYF.

This chain joins TRBV5-4 and TRBJ2-2; 8 nucleotides line up with TRBD2. The CDR3 is 16 amino acids. From germline, CDR1 is SGHNT and CDR2 YYREEE (reference sequence). Unmatched junction bases numbered 5, after V lost 0 bases and J lost 4 bases. In DNA, the CDR3 is TGTGCCAGCAGCTTGGGCGGGGGGCGAAGCACCGGGGAGCTGTTTTTT. It encodes CASSLGGGRSTGELFF.

V gene TRBV9 combines with J gene TRBJ1-6; TRBD1 might be the D (5 bases). Germline loops: CDR1 SGDLS, CDR2 YYNGEE. This CDR3 has 15 amino acids. V dropped 0 bases and J dropped 6 bases, with 10 bases sitting between them. This CDR3 reads CASSVDQGANSPLHF. As DNA, the CDR3 is TGTGCCAGCAGCGTAGATCAAGGGGCTAATTCACCCCTCCACTTT.

The chain combines TRBV27 with TRBJ1-6, with no clear D. There are 13 residues in the CDR3. The germline CDR1 and CDR2 sequences are MNHEY and SMNVEV (reference sequence). Trimming took 6 bases from V and 11 from J, leaving 14 bases between them. CDR3 region: CASRGAYSAPLHF. The CDR3, as DNA: TGTGCCAGCAGGGGTGCGTACAGTGCACCCCTCCACTTT.

J is TRBJ2-1 and V is TRBV6-6, with 7 bases fitting TRBD2. The CDR3 extends over 16 amino acids. V was clipped by 5 bases and J by 3 bases; unmatched bases: 10. The germline V gene has CDR1 MNHNY and CDR2 SVGAGI (reference sequence). The CDR3 here is CASSNLPGGSYNEQFF. CDR3 nucleotides: TGTGCCAGCAGTAATCTCCCGGGAGGAAGCTACAATGAGCAGTTCTTC.

CDR3 coding DNA: TGCGCCAGCAGGACCCTCCCCCGGGACACCTACGAGCAGTACTTC. Translation gives CASRTLPRDTYEQYF. The chain combines TRBV5-1 with TRBJ2-7, with D tentatively TRBD1 (6 bases). Germline CDR1 SGHRS, CDR2 YFSETQ. The CDR3 spans 15 residues. Between the trimmed V and J ends, which lost 5 bases and 2 bases, there was a span of 17 bases.